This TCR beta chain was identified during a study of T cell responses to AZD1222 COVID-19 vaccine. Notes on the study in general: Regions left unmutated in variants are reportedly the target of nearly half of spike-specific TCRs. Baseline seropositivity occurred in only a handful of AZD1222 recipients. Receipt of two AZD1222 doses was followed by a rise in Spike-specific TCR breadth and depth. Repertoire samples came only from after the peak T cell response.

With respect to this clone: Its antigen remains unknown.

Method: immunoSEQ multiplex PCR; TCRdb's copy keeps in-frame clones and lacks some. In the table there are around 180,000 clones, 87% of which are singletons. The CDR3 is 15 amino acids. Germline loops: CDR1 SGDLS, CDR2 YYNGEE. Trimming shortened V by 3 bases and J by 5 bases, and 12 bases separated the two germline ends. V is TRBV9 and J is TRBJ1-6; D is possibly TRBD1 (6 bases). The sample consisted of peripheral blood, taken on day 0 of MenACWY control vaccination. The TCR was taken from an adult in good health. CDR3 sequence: CASSDRDNNNSPLHF. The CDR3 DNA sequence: TGTGCCAGCAGCGACCGGGACAACAATAATTCACCCCTCCACTTT. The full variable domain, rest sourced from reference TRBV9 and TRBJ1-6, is DSGVTQTPKHLITATGQRVTLRCSPRSGDLSVYWYQQSLDQGLQFLIQYYNGEERAKGNILERFSAQQFPDLHSELNLSSLELGDSALYFCASSDRDNNNSPLHFGNGTRLTVT.